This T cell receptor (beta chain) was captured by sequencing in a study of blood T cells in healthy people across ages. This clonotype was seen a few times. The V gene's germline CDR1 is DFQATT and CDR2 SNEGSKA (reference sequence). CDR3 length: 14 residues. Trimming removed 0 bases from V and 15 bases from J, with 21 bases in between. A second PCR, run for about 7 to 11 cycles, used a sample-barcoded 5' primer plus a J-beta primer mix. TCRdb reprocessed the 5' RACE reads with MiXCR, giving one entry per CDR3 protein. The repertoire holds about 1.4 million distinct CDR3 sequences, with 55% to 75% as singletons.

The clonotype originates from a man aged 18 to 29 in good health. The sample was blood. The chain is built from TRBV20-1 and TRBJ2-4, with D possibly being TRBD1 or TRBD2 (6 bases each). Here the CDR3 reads CSARDQGFASDPYF. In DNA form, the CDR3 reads TGCAGTGCTAGAGATCAGGGGTTCGCTAGCGACCCGTACTTC.